This T cell receptor beta chain is from a study of blood T cell repertoires in COVID-19. About the study: Nucleic acid was either cDNA or gDNA, and it came from T cells, B-cell-depleted T cells, or PBMCs.

This CDR3 comprises 14 residues. The V gene end was trimmed by 6 bases and the J gene end by 3 bases; junction bases not matched to a gene: 7. CDR1 is MNHEY and CDR2 is SVGAGI in the germline V gene. Per the original data handling: It was from reference gene primer amplification that nucleated cell counts were estimated. Here immunoSEQ multiplex PCR was the method, and the copy in TCRdb shows in-frame clones only, minus some. Clone size and the V and J calls come from that table; the DNA yielded D and trimming. The table records about 240,000 clones, around 85% of them present only once. This receptor was identified in a woman of 80 years or more with acute or convalescent COVID-19. The chain joins TRBV6-5 to TRBJ1-2, with TRBD1 matching over 7 bases. Specimen: peripheral blood. The CDR3 nucleotides are TGTGCCAGCAGAACGCAAGGGGGCCACTATGGCTACACCTTC. Translating gives CASRTQGGHYGYTF.